These 4 T cell receptor beta chains came from one sample sequenced in a study of blood T cell repertoires in COVID-19. Some clones are missing from TCRdb's copy, which holds only in-frame ones; the method was immunoSEQ multiplex PCR. Of 300,000 to 350,000 clones in the sample, over 75% were seen once. The sequencing input was PBMCs or T cells enriched from blood (not recorded which). The origin of the receptors is a man younger than 45 who had recovered from COVID-19.

This clone was seen a handful of times. This sequence joins TRBV24-1 and TRBJ2-1; maybe TRBD2 (5 bases). The CDR3 runs 14 residues. Trimming removed 4 bases from V and 8 bases from J, with 14 bases in between. The germline gives CDR1 KGHDR, CDR2 SFDVKD. The CDR3 is CATSDYGVFDEQFF. The CDR3 nucleotides read TGTGCCACCAGTGACTACGGGGTTTTCGATGAGCAGTTCTTC.

The chain combines TRBV5-1 with TRBJ1-6; 8 nucleotides match TRBD1. The V and J ends lost 2 bases and 7 bases, in that order; junction bases with no gene match: 8. The germline V gene encodes CDR1 SGHRS and CDR2 YFSETQ. This CDR3 contains 16 residues. This CDR3 is CASSLTGGVENSPLHF. CDR3 bases: TGCGCCAGCAGCTTAACAGGGGGGGTCGAGAATTCACCCCTCCACTTT.

The genes are TRBV3-1 (or the pseudogene TRBV3-2) and TRBJ1-1; tentatively, D is TRBD1 (5 bases). Per the germline V gene, CDR1 is LGHDT and CDR2 is YNNKEL (reference sequence). V lost 3 bases, J lost 5 bases, and 7 bases lay in between. This CDR3 contains 12 residues. The CDR3 protein is CASSQGGTEAFF. As DNA, the CDR3 is TGTGCCAGCAGCCAGGGGGGGACTGAAGCTTTCTTT.

The chain combines TRBV10-3 with TRBJ1-2; 12 nucleotides align to TRBD1. The CDR3 is 14 amino acids. V dropped 4 bases and J dropped 6; count of bases not matched to a gene: 3. Germline V gene lookup returns CDR1 ENHRY and CDR2 SYGVKD. In nucleotides, the CDR3 is TGTGCCATCAGTGTCGGGACAGGGGGCGATGGCTACACCTTC. It codes for CAISVGTGGDGYTF.